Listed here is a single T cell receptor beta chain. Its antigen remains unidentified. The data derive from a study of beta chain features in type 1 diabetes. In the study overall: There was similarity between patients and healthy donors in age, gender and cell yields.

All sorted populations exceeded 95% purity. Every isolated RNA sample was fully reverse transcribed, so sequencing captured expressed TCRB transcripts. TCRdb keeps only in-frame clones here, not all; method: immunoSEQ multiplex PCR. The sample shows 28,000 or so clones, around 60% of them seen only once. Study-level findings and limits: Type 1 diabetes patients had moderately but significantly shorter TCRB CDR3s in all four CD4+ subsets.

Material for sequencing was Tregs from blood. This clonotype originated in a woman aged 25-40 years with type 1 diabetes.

CDR3 loop: CASSLAPGIGGYTF. CDR3 sequence (DNA): TGTGCCAGCAGCTTAGCGCCGGGGATCGGGGGCTACACCTTC. The chain joins TRBV7-8 to TRBJ1-2, with unresolved D. The germline V gene has CDR1 SGHVS and CDR2 FQNEAQ. The V end was cut by 0 bases, the J end by 8 bases, with 13 bases between. CDR3 length: 14 residues.